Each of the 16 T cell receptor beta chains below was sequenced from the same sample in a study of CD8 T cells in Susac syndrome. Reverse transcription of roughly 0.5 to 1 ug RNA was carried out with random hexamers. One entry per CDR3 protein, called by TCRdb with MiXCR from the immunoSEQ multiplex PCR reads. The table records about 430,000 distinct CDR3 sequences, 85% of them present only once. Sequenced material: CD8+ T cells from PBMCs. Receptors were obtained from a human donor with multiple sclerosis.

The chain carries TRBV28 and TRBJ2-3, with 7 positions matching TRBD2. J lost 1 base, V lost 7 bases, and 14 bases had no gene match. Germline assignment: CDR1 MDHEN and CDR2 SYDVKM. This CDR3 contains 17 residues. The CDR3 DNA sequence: TGTGCCAGCAACCCTCTCGGGGGACTATGGCGCACAGATACGCAGTATTTT. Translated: CASNPLGGLWRTDTQYF.

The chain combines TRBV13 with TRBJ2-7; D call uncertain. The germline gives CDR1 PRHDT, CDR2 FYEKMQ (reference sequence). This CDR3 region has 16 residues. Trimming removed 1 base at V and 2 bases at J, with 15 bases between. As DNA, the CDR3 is TGTGCCAGCAGCTTAGACCGGCCGGTCGACGCCTACGAGCAGTACTTC. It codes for CASSLDRPVDAYEQYF.

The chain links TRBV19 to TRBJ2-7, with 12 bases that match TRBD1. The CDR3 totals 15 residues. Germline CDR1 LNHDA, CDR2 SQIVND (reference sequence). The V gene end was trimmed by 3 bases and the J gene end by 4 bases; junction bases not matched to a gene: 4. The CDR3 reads CASSMGTGGQYEQYF. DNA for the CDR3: TGTGCCAGTAGTATGGGGACAGGGGGCCAGTACGAGCAGTACTTC.

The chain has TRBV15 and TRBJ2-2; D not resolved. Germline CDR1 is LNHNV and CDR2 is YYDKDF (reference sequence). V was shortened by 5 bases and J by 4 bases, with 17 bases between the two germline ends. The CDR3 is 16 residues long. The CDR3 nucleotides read TGTGCCACCAGCCCGCGACTGAACCTAGGCACCGGGGAGCTGTTTTTT. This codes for CATSPRLNLGTGELFF.

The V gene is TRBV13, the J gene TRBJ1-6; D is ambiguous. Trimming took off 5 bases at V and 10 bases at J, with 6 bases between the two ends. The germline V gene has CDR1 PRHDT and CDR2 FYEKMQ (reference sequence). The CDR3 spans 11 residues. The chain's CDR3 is CASSRRSPLHF. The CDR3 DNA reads TGTGCCAGCAGCCGGAGATCACCCCTCCACTTT. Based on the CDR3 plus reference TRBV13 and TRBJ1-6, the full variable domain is AAGVIQSPRHLIKEKRETATLKCYPIPRHDTVYWYQQGPGQDPQFLISFYEKMQSDKGSIPDRFSAQQFSDYHSELNMSSLELGDSALYFCASSRRSPLHFGNGTRLTVT.

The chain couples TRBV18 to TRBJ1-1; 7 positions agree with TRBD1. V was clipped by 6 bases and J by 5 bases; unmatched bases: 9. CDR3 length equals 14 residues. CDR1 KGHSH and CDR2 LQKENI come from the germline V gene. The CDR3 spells CASSPNRGSTEAFF. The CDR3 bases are TGTGCCAGCTCGCCGAACAGGGGCTCGACTGAAGCTTTCTTT.

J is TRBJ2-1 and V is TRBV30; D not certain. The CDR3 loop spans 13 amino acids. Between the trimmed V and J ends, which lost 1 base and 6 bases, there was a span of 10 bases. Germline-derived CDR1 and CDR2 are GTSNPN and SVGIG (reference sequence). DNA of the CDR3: TGTGCCTGGAGTGATGGAAGCAGCAATGAGCAGTTCTTC. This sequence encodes CAWSDGSSNEQFF.

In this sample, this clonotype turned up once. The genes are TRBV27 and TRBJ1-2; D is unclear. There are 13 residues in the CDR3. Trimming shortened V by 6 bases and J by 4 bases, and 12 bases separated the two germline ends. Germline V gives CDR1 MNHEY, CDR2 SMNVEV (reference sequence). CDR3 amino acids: CASSSGEGYGYTF. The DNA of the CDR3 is TGTGCCAGCAGCTCCGGTGAGGGCTATGGCTACACCTTC.

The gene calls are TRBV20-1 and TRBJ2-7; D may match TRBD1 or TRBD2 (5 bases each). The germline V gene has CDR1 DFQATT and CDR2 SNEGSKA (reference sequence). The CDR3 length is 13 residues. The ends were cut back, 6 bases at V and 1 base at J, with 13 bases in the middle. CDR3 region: CSAQTGASYEQYF. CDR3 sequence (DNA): TGCAGTGCCCAAACCGGGGCTTCCTACGAGCAGTACTTC.

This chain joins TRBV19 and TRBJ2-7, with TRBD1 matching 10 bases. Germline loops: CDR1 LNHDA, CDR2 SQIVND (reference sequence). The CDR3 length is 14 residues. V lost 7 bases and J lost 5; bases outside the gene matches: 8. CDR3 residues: CASTAGTGVNEQYF. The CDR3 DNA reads TGTGCCAGTACGGCGGGGACAGGGGTTAACGAGCAGTACTTC.

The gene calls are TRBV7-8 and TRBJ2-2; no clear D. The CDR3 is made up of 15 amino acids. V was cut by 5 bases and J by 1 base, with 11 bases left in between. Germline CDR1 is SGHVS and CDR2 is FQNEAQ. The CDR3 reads CASSRANLNTGELFF. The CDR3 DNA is TGTGCCAGCAGCCGCGCCAACCTGAACACCGGGGAGCTGTTTTTT.

The CDR3, as DNA: TGTGCCAGCAGCTCAAGCCTTGACAGCTGGTTGAGTGAGCCCCAGCATTTT. Translated: CASSSSLDSWLSEPQHF. This sequence joins TRBV5-6 and TRBJ1-5; tentative D call: TRBD1 (5 bases). Trimming removed 3 bases at V and 8 bases at J, with 24 bases between. CDR3 size: 17 residues. Germline CDR1 SGHDT, CDR2 YYEEEE.

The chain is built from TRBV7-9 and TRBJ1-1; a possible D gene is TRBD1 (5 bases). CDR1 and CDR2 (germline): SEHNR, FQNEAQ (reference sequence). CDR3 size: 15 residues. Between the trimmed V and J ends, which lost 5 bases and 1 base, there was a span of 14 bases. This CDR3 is CASSPRGGENTEAFF. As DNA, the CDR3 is TGTGCCAGCAGCCCCCGCGGGGGGGAGAACACTGAAGCTTTCTTT.

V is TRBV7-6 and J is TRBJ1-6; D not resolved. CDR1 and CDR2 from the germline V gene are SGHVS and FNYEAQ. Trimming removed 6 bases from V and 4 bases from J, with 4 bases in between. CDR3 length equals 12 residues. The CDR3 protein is CASSYYNSPLHF. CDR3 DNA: TGTGCCAGCAGTTATTATAATTCACCCCTCCACTTT.

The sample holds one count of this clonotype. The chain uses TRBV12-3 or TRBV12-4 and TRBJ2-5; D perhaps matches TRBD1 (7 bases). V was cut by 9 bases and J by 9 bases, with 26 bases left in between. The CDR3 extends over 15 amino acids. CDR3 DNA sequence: TGTGCCAGTGGGCGGGACAGCAACTCAAGAGACTCCCAGTACTTC. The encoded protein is CASGRDSNSRDSQYF.

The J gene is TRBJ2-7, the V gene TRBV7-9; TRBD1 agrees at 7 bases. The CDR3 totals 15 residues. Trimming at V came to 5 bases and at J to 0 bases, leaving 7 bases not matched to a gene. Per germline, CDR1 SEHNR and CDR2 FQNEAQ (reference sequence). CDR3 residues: CASSPKDRSSYEQYF. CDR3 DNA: TGTGCCAGCAGCCCTAAGGACAGGAGCTCCTACGAGCAGTACTTC.